A selection of T cell receptor beta chains follows, all from one sample in a study of T cells after yellow fever vaccination. TCRdb re-derived calls from the 5' RACE reads in MiXCR, one entry per CDR3 protein. This sample has some 350,000 distinct CDR3 sequences, with roughly 11% found just once. Sequenced here: PBMCs, sampled on the day of the first yellow fever vaccination. Receptor source: a man between 18 and 29 years old who received the YFV17D yellow fever vaccine. Each CDR3 is given with its conserved first and last residue. A D gene is named only where the DNA matches it firmly. Size is stated for part of the rows, as once, few or many counts, or as a class when the clone is expanded.

abundance: many
len: 14
j_gene: TRBJ2-1
d_gene: NA
v_gene: TRBV24-1
CDR3nt: TGTGCCACCAGTGATACCAGGGTTGGGAATGAGCAGTTCTTC
CDR3aa: CATSDTRVGNEQFF

abundance: few
len: 15
j_gene: TRBJ1-3
d_gene: NA
v_gene: TRBV7-8
CDR3nt: TGTGCCAGCACCTCTCAGACGAGGGAACGAAACACCATATATTTT
CDR3aa: CASTSQTRERNTIYF

abundance: few
len: 13
j_gene: TRBJ2-2
d_gene: NA
v_gene: TRBV6-2/TRBV6-3
CDR3nt: TGTGCCAGCAGTTACTCCGACAGGTTGGAGCTGTTTTTT
CDR3aa: CASSYSDRLELFF

abundance: NA
len: 14
j_gene: TRBJ1-1
d_gene: TRBD1
v_gene: TRBV12-3/TRBV12-4
CDR3nt: TGTGCCAGCACCAACAGGGGGGCCCTCACTGAAGCTTTCTTT
CDR3aa: CASTNRGALTEAFF

abundance: few
len: 13
j_gene: TRBJ1-6
d_gene: NA
v_gene: TRBV29-1
CDR3nt: TGCAGCGCTGGGACATCTTATAATTCACCCCTCCACTTT
CDR3aa: CSAGTSYNSPLHF

abundance: NA
len: 17
j_gene: TRBJ2-1
d_gene: NA
v_gene: TRBV2
CDR3nt: TGTGCCAGCAGTGCATTATACCACACCAAACCATACAATGAGCAGTTCTTC
CDR3aa: CASSALYHTKPYNEQFF

abundance: NA
len: 14
j_gene: TRBJ1-5
d_gene: NA
v_gene: TRBV7-9
CDR3nt: TGTGCCAGCAGCTTAGAGTCCGGAGGCGGGCCCCAGCATTTT
CDR3aa: CASSLESGGGPQHF

abundance: few
len: 13
j_gene: TRBJ1-2
d_gene: TRBD1
v_gene: TRBV12-3/TRBV12-4
CDR3nt: TGTGCCAGCAGTCGACAGGGGGTGGAGGGCTACACCTTC
CDR3aa: CASSRQGVEGYTF

abundance: many
len: 15
j_gene: TRBJ2-7
d_gene: NA
v_gene: TRBV5-1
CDR3nt: TGCGCCAGCAGCTTGGCTAGCGCGTTAACCTACGAGCAGTACTTC
CDR3aa: CASSLASALTYEQYF

abundance: few
len: 15
j_gene: TRBJ2-2
d_gene: NA
v_gene: TRBV12-3/TRBV12-4
CDR3nt: TGTGCCAGCAGCGCCCACGGGGCGGGCACCGGGGAGCTGTTTTTT
CDR3aa: CASSAHGAGTGELFF

abundance: many
len: 12
j_gene: TRBJ2-5
d_gene: TRBD1
v_gene: TRBV29-1
CDR3nt: TGCAGCGTGCTGGACAGGGTAAAGACCCAGTACTTC
CDR3aa: CSVLDRVKTQYF

abundance: few
len: 13
j_gene: TRBJ2-2
d_gene: NA
v_gene: TRBV5-1
CDR3nt: TGCGCCAGCAGCCCGATGGTGACCGGGGAGCTGTTTTTT
CDR3aa: CASSPMVTGELFF

abundance: NA
len: 15
j_gene: TRBJ2-3
d_gene: NA
v_gene: TRBV27
CDR3nt: TGTGCCAGCAGTTTATCAGGATTTAGCACAGATACGCAGTATTTT
CDR3aa: CASSLSGFSTDTQYF

abundance: few
len: 15
j_gene: TRBJ2-5
d_gene: NA
v_gene: TRBV15
CDR3nt: TGTGCCACCAGCAGAGGAGTAGGACAGCAAGAGACCCAGTACTTC
CDR3aa: CATSRGVGQQETQYF

abundance: few
len: 13
j_gene: TRBJ2-5
d_gene: NA
v_gene: TRBV9
CDR3nt: TGTGCCAGCAGCGTAGGCGAAAAAGAGACCCAGTACTTC
CDR3aa: CASSVGEKETQYF

abundance: NA
len: 14
j_gene: TRBJ1-2
d_gene: NA
v_gene: TRBV7-2
CDR3nt: TGTGCCAGCAGCATATCAGGGGAGGGTTATGGCTACACCTTC
CDR3aa: CASSISGEGYGYTF

abundance: few
len: 11
j_gene: TRBJ2-7
d_gene: NA
v_gene: TRBV20-1
CDR3nt: TGCAGTGCTAGTTTGGTGAGGGAGCAGTACTTC
CDR3aa: CSASLVREQYF

abundance: few
len: 15
j_gene: TRBJ2-5
d_gene: NA
v_gene: TRBV5-1
CDR3nt: TGCGCCAGCAGCTTGGTTTTCGGCCAACAAGAGACCCAGTACTTC
CDR3aa: CASSLVFGQQETQYF

abundance: once
len: 13
j_gene: TRBJ1-3
d_gene: NA
v_gene: TRBV7-2
CDR3nt: TGTGCCAGCAGCTTTTACGCTGGAAACACCATATATTTT
CDR3aa: CASSFYAGNTIYF

abundance: many
len: 13
j_gene: TRBJ2-7
d_gene: NA
v_gene: TRBV4-2
CDR3nt: TGTGCCAGCAGGGACAGTCTCTCCTACGAGCAGTACTTC
CDR3aa: CASRDSLSYEQYF

abundance: NA
len: 16
j_gene: TRBJ2-3
d_gene: TRBD2
v_gene: TRBV7-2
CDR3nt: TGTGCCAGCGGCGGGACTAGCGGGCGGGGTGGAGATACGCAGTATTTT
CDR3aa: CASGGTSGRGGDTQYF

abundance: NA
len: 15
j_gene: TRBJ1-4
d_gene: TRBD1
v_gene: TRBV10-3
CDR3nt: TGTGCCATCAGTGAGTTGGGGACAGATAGGAAAAAACTGTTTTTT
CDR3aa: CAISELGTDRKKLFF

abundance: NA
len: 18
j_gene: TRBJ1-2
d_gene: TRBD1
v_gene: TRBV4-2
CDR3nt: TGTGCCAGCAGCCCCGGCAAAGGACAGGACTTCCTCTTCTATGGCTACACCTTC
CDR3aa: CASSPGKGQDFLFYGYTF

abundance: few
len: 16
j_gene: TRBJ2-5
d_gene: TRBD2
v_gene: TRBV5-4
CDR3nt: TGTGCCAGCAGCCCGACGGGACTAGCGGCAGCAGAGACCCAGTACTTC
CDR3aa: CASSPTGLAAAETQYF

abundance: few
len: 15
j_gene: TRBJ2-3
d_gene: NA
v_gene: TRBV5-6
CDR3nt: TGTGCCAGCAGCTTGGAGCTGGGCTTTACAGATACGCAGTATTTT
CDR3aa: CASSLELGFTDTQYF